One and the same sample provided the 24 T cell receptor beta chains below, sequenced in a study of cytomegalovirus exposure and HLA in healthy donors. PCR amplification relied on 60 Vbeta primers (plus 13 Jbeta primers). The assay was immunoSEQ multiplex PCR, and TCRdb's table has in-frame clones only and misses some. The repertoire holds some 160,000 clones, around 80% seen once, with about 2.3% in the top ten. The source material was PBMCs. The receptors derive from a male donor in good health and CMV-seronegative.

This clone appeared once. The chain couples TRBV7-8 to TRBJ2-1, with D possibly matching TRBD2 (6 bases). The CDR3 sequence is 15 residues long. The germline CDR1 and CDR2 sequences are SGHVS and FQNEAQ. V dropped 5 bases and J dropped 9 bases, with 20 bases sitting between them. CDR3 loop: CASSAQGVGGSEQFF. The CDR3 bases are TGTGCCAGCAGCGCCCAGGGTGTGGGGGGAAGTGAGCAGTTCTTC.

This chain uses TRBV4-1 with TRBJ1-1; tentative D call: TRBD1 (5 bases). The V and J ends lost 1 base and 10 bases respectively, with 16 bases between them. The CDR3 has 14 amino acids. CDR1 MGHRA and CDR2 YSYEKL come from the germline V gene. The CDR3 protein is CASSQGLGGLVAFF. For the CDR3, the DNA is TGCGCCAGCAGCCAAGGTTTGGGGGGACTGGTAGCTTTCTTT.

This chain connects TRBV7-2 to TRBJ2-7, with 8 positions matching TRBD2. The CDR3 sequence is 18 residues long. The germline gives CDR1 SGHTA, CDR2 FQGNSA. J lost 9 bases, V lost 1 base, and 20 bases had no gene match. The CDR3 loop reads CASSLGPMTSVQGFGQYF. As DNA, the CDR3 is TGTGCCAGCAGCTTAGGACCCATGACTAGCGTGCAAGGGTTCGGGCAGTACTTC.

As DNA, the CDR3 is TGTGCCAGCAGCCTGACGGGACACCTGAACACTGAAGCTTTCTTT. This codes for CASSLTGHLNTEAFF. This chain uses TRBV11-2 with TRBJ1-1, with D tentatively TRBD1 (6 bases). Per the germline V gene, CDR1 is SGHAT and CDR2 is FQNNGV. Trimming took 5 bases from V and 0 from J, leaving 13 bases between them. This CDR3 has 15 amino acids.

In this sample, this clone turned up a few times. The chain couples TRBV4-1 to TRBJ1-2; 11 bases agree with TRBD1. The CDR3 covers 16 residues. The germline V gene encodes CDR1 MGHRA and CDR2 YSYEKL. After removal of 1 base from V and 8 bases from J, the junction contained 9 bases not matched to a gene. The CDR3 region has the DNA TGCGCCAGCAGCCAAGGGGATTGGGACAGGGGGTTAGGCTACACCTTC. This gives the protein CASSQGDWDRGLGYTF.

The chain has TRBV7-9 and TRBJ2-7; TRBD2 agrees at 7 bases. Trimming at V came to 3 bases and at J to 1 base, leaving 3 bases not matched to a gene. The CDR3 spans 14 residues. CDR1 and CDR2 from the germline V gene are SEHNR and FQNEAQ (reference sequence). The CDR3 reads CASSFSGGSYEQYF. In DNA form, the CDR3 reads TGTGCCAGCAGCTTCTCGGGGGGATCCTACGAGCAGTACTTC.

This rearrangement joins TRBV7-9 to TRBJ1-6, with 8 bases fitting TRBD1. Germline assignment: CDR1 SEHNR and CDR2 FQNEAQ (reference sequence). The V segment lost 1 base and the J segment 10 bases; nucleotides outside the gene matches: 3. The length of the CDR3 is 14 residues. Here the CDR3 reads CASSLVTGESPLHF. The DNA of the CDR3 is TGTGCCAGCAGCTTAGTGACAGGGGAATCACCCCTCCACTTT.

This rearrangement joins TRBV2 to TRBJ2-1; 9 bases align to TRBD1. Germline V gene sequence: CDR1 SNHLY, CDR2 FYNNEI. With 5 bases clipped from V and 1 base from J, the junction kept 3 bases outside the gene matches. The CDR3 runs to 15 residues. This CDR3 reads CASSWGQGSYNEQFF. The CDR3 region has the DNA TGTGCCAGCAGTTGGGGACAGGGTTCCTACAATGAGCAGTTCTTC.

The V call is TRBV6-5, the J call TRBJ1-4; perhaps TRBD1 as D (5 bases). CDR3 length equals 15 residues. The V gene's germline CDR1 is MNHEY and CDR2 SVGAGI. V was shortened by 6 bases and J by 2 bases, with 13 bases between the two germline ends. CDR3 loop: CASSASAGTNEKLFF. The CDR3 nucleotides are TGTGCCAGCAGCGCCTCGGCAGGGACTAATGAAAAACTGTTTTTT.

The V gene is TRBV4-1, the J gene TRBJ1-5, with 8 bases fitting TRBD1. The CDR3 has 16 residues. CDR1 and CDR2 (germline): MGHRA, YSYEKL. V gave up 3 bases and J gave up 1 base; unmatched junction bases: 5. The CDR3 region is CASSHQGQGSNQPQHF. CDR3 DNA: TGCGCCAGCAGCCACCAAGGACAGGGAAGCAATCAGCCCCAGCATTTT.

The V and J genes are TRBV6-1 and TRBJ1-1; 10 nucleotides align to TRBD1. The CDR3 contains 16 residues. Germline trimming cut 4 bases from V and 5 bases from J; bases unmatched to any gene: 10. Germline CDR1 reads MNHNS; CDR2 reads SASEGT. CDR3 region: CASSASRQGAKTEAFF. The CDR3 region has the DNA TGTGCCAGCAGTGCTTCGCGACAGGGGGCGAAGACTGAAGCTTTCTTT.

The rearrangement uses TRBV10-3 and TRBJ2-5; weak D call: TRBD2 (5 bases). Trimming cost V 4 bases and J 4 bases, with 13 bases left between them. The CDR3 is 14 residues long. The germline V gene encodes CDR1 ENHRY and CDR2 SYGVKD. CDR3: CAISGGLGRETQYF. DNA for the CDR3: TGTGCCATCAGTGGGGGTTTGGGGAGAGAGACCCAGTACTTC.

The chain couples TRBV5-1 to TRBJ2-2; 8 bases are shared with TRBD2. CDR1 is SGHRS and CDR2 is YFSETQ in the germline V gene. The V gene end was trimmed by 2 bases and the J gene end by 1 base; junction bases not matched to a gene: 4. CDR3 size: 16 residues. The CDR3 loop reads CASSFFTSGNTGELFF. The CDR3 DNA reads as TGCGCCAGCAGCTTCTTTACTAGCGGGAACACCGGGGAGCTGTTTTTT.

The chain joins TRBV7-8 to TRBJ1-1, with 7 bases matching TRBD1. The CDR3 has 18 residues. Per germline, CDR1 SGHVS and CDR2 FQNEAQ. J was trimmed by 1 base and V by 3 bases; bases with no gene match: 14. CDR3 protein: CASSFPSIRQGRNTEAFF. The CDR3 DNA is TGTGCCAGCAGCTTCCCCTCCATACGACAGGGCAGGAACACTGAAGCTTTCTTT.

The chain uses TRBV5-1 and TRBJ2-1; 11 bases agree with TRBD2. The CDR3 loop spans 14 amino acids. Losses at the gene ends were 7 bases for V and 8 bases for J; bases not matched to a gene: 8. Germline V gene sequence: CDR1 SGHRS, CDR2 YFSETQ. CDR3 loop: CASRQTSGAHEQFF. CDR3 coding DNA: TGCGCCAGCCGCCAGACTAGCGGGGCCCATGAGCAGTTCTTC. The whole variable domain, remainder taken from reference TRBV5-1 and TRBJ2-1, is KAGVTQTPRYLIKTRGQQVTLSCSPISGHRSVSWYQQTPGQGLQFLFEYFSETQRNKGNFPGRFSGRQFSNSRSEMNVSTLELGDSALYLCASRQTSGAHEQFFGPGTRLTVL.

V usage is TRBV19 and J usage is TRBJ1-5, with TRBD1 matching 7 bases. The germline V gene has CDR1 LNHDA and CDR2 SQIVND (reference sequence). The V gene end was trimmed by 3 bases and the J gene end by 4 bases; junction bases not matched to a gene: 3. The length of the CDR3 is 14 residues. In DNA, the CDR3 is TGTGCCAGTAGTATGGCAGGGGGGAATCAGCCCCAGCATTTT. Translated: CASSMAGGNQPQHF.

The chain is built from TRBV2 and TRBJ1-1, with 8 bases lining up with TRBD1. Trimming at V came to 7 bases and at J to 5 bases, leaving 6 bases not matched to a gene. CDR1 and CDR2 from the germline V gene are SNHLY and FYNNEI. The length of the CDR3 is 13 residues. Written as DNA, the CDR3 is TGTGCCAGCACTTTAGGACAGGGAACTGAAGCTTTCTTT. Its translation: CASTLGQGTEAFF.

This clone was detected only once. The genes are TRBV11-2 and TRBJ2-1; no clear D. CDR3 length: 15 amino acids. The V gene's germline CDR1 is SGHAT and CDR2 FQNNGV. Between the trimmed V and J ends, which lost 1 base and 2 bases, there was a span of 9 bases. The CDR3 region is CASSLGQLAYNEQFF. CDR3 bases: TGTGCCAGCAGCTTAGGCCAACTCGCCTACAATGAGCAGTTCTTC. The whole variable domain, remainder taken from reference TRBV11-2 and TRBJ2-1, is EAGVAQSPRYKIIEKRQSVAFWCNPISGHATLYWYQQILGQGPKLLIQFQNNGVVDDSQLPKDRFSAERLKGVDSTLKIQPAKLEDSAVYLCASSLGQLAYNEQFFGPGTRLTVL.

This clone was seen a few times. V usage is TRBV7-2 and J usage is TRBJ2-7, with D maybe TRBD1 (7 bases). Germline loops: CDR1 SGHTA, CDR2 FQGNSA. Trimming cost V 3 bases and J 4 bases, with 22 bases left between them. The CDR3 covers 17 residues. This chain's CDR3 is CASSFQGGLGRRYEQYF. The CDR3 DNA reads as TGTGCCAGCAGCTTCCAGGGGGGCCTAGGGCGGAGGTACGAGCAGTACTTC.

The chain joins TRBV6-5 to TRBJ2-2; unclear D gene. The length of the CDR3 is 12 residues. Germline-derived CDR1 and CDR2 are MNHEY and SVGAGI. V was pared by 7 bases and J by 7 bases, with 10 bases between. The CDR3 reads CASTKYNGELFF. DNA for the CDR3: TGTGCCAGCACTAAATATAACGGGGAGCTGTTTTTT.

V usage is TRBV4-2 and J usage is TRBJ1-1, with D perhaps matching TRBD1 (6 bases). The CDR3 loop spans 14 amino acids. Germline values: CDR1 LGHNA, CDR2 YNFKEQ. With 1 base removed from V and 2 bases from J, the gap between germline ends came to 8 bases. In DNA form, the CDR3 reads TGTGCCAGCAGCCAAGGGACAGCTAACACTGAAGCTTTCTTT. It specifies CASSQGTANTEAFF.

This chain connects TRBV2 to TRBJ1-3, with TRBD1 identical over 7 bases. The V segment lost 6 bases and the J segment 0 bases; nucleotides outside the gene matches: 5. CDR1 is SNHLY and CDR2 is FYNNEI in the germline V gene. This CDR3 spans 15 amino acids. In DNA, the CDR3 is TGTGCCAGCAGGACAGGGACCTTCTCTGGAAACACCATATATTTT. Protein sequence: CASRTGTFSGNTIYF.

This clone was counted between two and nine times. The chain is built from TRBV18 and TRBJ1-6, with a tentative D call TRBD1 (6 bases). The CDR3 is made up of 16 amino acids. V gave up 2 bases and J gave up 6 bases, with 14 bases separating them. Looked up from germline, CDR1 is KGHSH and CDR2 is LQKENI. The CDR3 DNA sequence: TGTGCCAGCTCACCAGCCGCCTGGGGGCCTAATTCACCCCTCCACTTT. This gives the protein CASSPAAWGPNSPLHF.

The rearrangement uses TRBV6-5 and TRBJ2-5; 7 bases are shared with TRBD1. The J call could be wrong; TRBJ2-7 is a better fit for the DNA end. The CDR3 contains 14 residues. Germline lookup yields CDR1 MNHEY and CDR2 SVGAGI. Written as DNA, the CDR3 is TGTGCCAGCAGTTACTCCGGGACAGTCTACGAGCAGTACTTC. Amino acids: CASSYSGTVYEQYF.